The rows below give T cell receptor beta chains drawn from one sample of a study of T cell responses to AZD1222 COVID-19 vaccine. The repertoire was sequenced with immunoSEQ multiplex PCR; TCRdb's copy has only in-frame clones and lacks some. The table records more than 85,000 clones, more than 75% of them present only once. The specimen was peripheral blood, collected 28 days after the second AZD1222 dose. These receptors came from an adult who received the AZD1222 COVID-19 vaccine. Both conserved end residues are part of each CDR3. The order of the fields is J gene, V gene, D gene, clone size, CDR3 protein, CDR3 DNA. D genes are given only for firm matches. Size tells how often a clone was seen (once, few, many) or the class of an expanded clone, and some rows leave it out.

j_gene: TRBJ1-1
v_gene: TRBV18
d_gene: TRBD1
abundance: NA
CDR3aa: CASSPRDRGRTEAFF
CDR3nt: TGTGCCAGCTCACCACGGGACAGGGGTAGAACTGAAGCTTTCTTT

j_gene: TRBJ2-3
v_gene: TRBV4-3
d_gene: NA
abundance: NA
CDR3aa: CASSQDWDTQYF
CDR3nt: TGCGCCAGCAGCCAAGATTGGGATACGCAGTATTTT

j_gene: TRBJ1-2
v_gene: TRBV27
d_gene: NA
abundance: NA
CDR3aa: CASSPSWDGIYGYTF
CDR3nt: TGTGCCAGCAGCCCGAGTTGGGACGGGATATATGGCTACACCTTC

j_gene: TRBJ1-2
v_gene: TRBV10-1
d_gene: NA
abundance: NA
CDR3aa: CARAPYYGYTF
CDR3nt: TGCGCCAGAGCCCCTTACTATGGCTACACCTTC

j_gene: TRBJ2-7
v_gene: TRBV4-2
d_gene: NA
abundance: NA
CDR3aa: CASSHTPGREQYF
CDR3nt: TGTGCCAGCAGCCACACCCCGGGGCGCGAGCAGTACTTC

j_gene: TRBJ2-2
v_gene: TRBV6-5
d_gene: NA
abundance: NA
CDR3aa: CASRLDLPNTGELFF
CDR3nt: TGTGCCAGCAGGTTGGACTTACCTAACACCGGGGAGCTGTTTTTT

j_gene: TRBJ2-5
v_gene: TRBV18
d_gene: TRBD1
abundance: NA
CDR3aa: CASSPDRGQETQYF
CDR3nt: TGTGCCAGCTCACCAGACAGGGGTCAAGAGACCCAGTACTTC

j_gene: TRBJ2-1
v_gene: TRBV7-9
d_gene: TRBD2
abundance: many
CDR3aa: CASSLSGRDKFF
CDR3nt: TGTGCCAGCAGCTTGAGCGGGAGGGACAAGTTCTTC

j_gene: TRBJ1-2
v_gene: TRBV4-1
d_gene: NA
abundance: NA
CDR3aa: CASSQDASFRGYTF
CDR3nt: TGCGCCAGCAGCCAAGATGCGTCGTTTCGCGGCTACACCTTC

j_gene: TRBJ1-2
v_gene: TRBV29-1
d_gene: NA
abundance: few
CDR3aa: CSVAIYDGYTF
CDR3nt: TGCAGCGTTGCAATTTATGATGGCTACACCTTC

j_gene: TRBJ2-2
v_gene: TRBV15
d_gene: NA
abundance: NA
CDR3aa: CATKLGFSGELFF
CDR3nt: TGTGCCACTAAACTTGGGTTCTCCGGGGAGCTGTTTTTT

j_gene: TRBJ2-1
v_gene: TRBV4-3
d_gene: TRBD2
abundance: once
CDR3aa: CASSQEGGGSVHNEQFF
CDR3nt: TGCGCCAGCAGCCAAGAAGGAGGCGGGAGTGTCCACAATGAGCAGTTCTTC

j_gene: TRBJ2-3
v_gene: TRBV28
d_gene: NA
abundance: NA
CDR3aa: CASSQSRGWPITDTQYF
CDR3nt: TGTGCCAGCAGTCAATCCAGAGGTTGGCCCATCACAGATACGCAGTATTTT

j_gene: TRBJ1-5
v_gene: TRBV5-6
d_gene: NA
abundance: NA
CDR3aa: CASSLRGGPSNQPQHF
CDR3nt: TGTGCCAGCAGCTTGAGGGGGGGCCCGAGCAATCAGCCCCAGCATTTT

j_gene: TRBJ2-1
v_gene: TRBV18
d_gene: TRBD2
abundance: NA
CDR3aa: CASSPLAGGPDEQFF
CDR3nt: TGTGCCAGCTCACCACTAGCGGGAGGGCCAGATGAGCAGTTCTTC

j_gene: TRBJ2-3
v_gene: TRBV6-6
d_gene: NA
abundance: NA
CDR3aa: CASSREGFSTDTQYF
CDR3nt: TGTGCCAGCAGCAGGGAAGGCTTTAGCACAGATACGCAGTATTTT

j_gene: TRBJ2-1
v_gene: TRBV10-1
d_gene: NA
abundance: NA
CDR3aa: CASSEMDSVF
CDR3nt: TGCGCCAGCAGTGAGATGGACTCGGTCTTC

j_gene: TRBJ2-1
v_gene: TRBV30
d_gene: TRBD2
abundance: NA
CDR3aa: CAWRLPGTRGGEQFF
CDR3nt: TGTGCCTGGAGACTCCCCGGGACTAGAGGCGGTGAGCAGTTCTTC

j_gene: TRBJ2-5
v_gene: TRBV7-6
d_gene: NA
abundance: NA
CDR3aa: CASSLSFLETQYF
CDR3nt: TGTGCCAGCAGCTTATCTTTTTTAGAGACCCAGTACTTC

j_gene: TRBJ2-1
v_gene: TRBV7-3
d_gene: TRBD2
abundance: NA
CDR3aa: CASSLKLSGSSYNEQFF
CDR3nt: TGTGCCAGCAGCTTAAAATTGAGCGGGAGCTCCTACAATGAGCAGTTCTTC

j_gene: TRBJ1-4
v_gene: TRBV18
d_gene: NA
abundance: NA
CDR3aa: CASSPQGLEEKLFF
CDR3nt: TGTGCCAGCTCACCACAGGGGCTGGAGGAAAAACTGTTTTTT

j_gene: TRBJ1-2
v_gene: TRBV5-4
d_gene: NA
abundance: NA
CDR3aa: CASSLAEGTGYTF
CDR3nt: TGTGCCAGCAGTTTGGCGGAAGGCACTGGCTACACCTTC

j_gene: TRBJ2-5
v_gene: TRBV13
d_gene: TRBD2
abundance: NA
CDR3aa: CASSLVGLAGDQETQYF
CDR3nt: TGTGCCAGCAGCTTAGTCGGGCTAGCGGGGGACCAAGAGACCCAGTACTTC

j_gene: TRBJ1-2
v_gene: TRBV2
d_gene: NA
abundance: NA
CDR3aa: CARKNANYGYTF
CDR3nt: TGTGCCAGAAAAAATGCTAACTATGGCTACACCTTC

j_gene: TRBJ1-2
v_gene: TRBV30
d_gene: TRBD1
abundance: few
CDR3aa: CAFRQGISRGGYTF
CDR3nt: TGTGCCTTCAGACAGGGGATCTCCCGGGGTGGCTACACCTTC

j_gene: TRBJ2-4
v_gene: TRBV18
d_gene: NA
abundance: NA
CDR3aa: CASSPPSGAKNIQYF
CDR3nt: TGTGCCAGCTCACCCCCTTCGGGAGCCAAAAACATTCAGTACTTC

j_gene: TRBJ2-5
v_gene: TRBV6-6
d_gene: NA
abundance: NA
CDR3aa: CASSYPTNGETQYF
CDR3nt: TGTGCCAGCAGTTACCCGACCAATGGAGAGACCCAGTACTTC

j_gene: TRBJ2-1
v_gene: TRBV7-8
d_gene: TRBD2
abundance: NA
CDR3aa: CASSLVLAGGNNEQFF
CDR3nt: TGTGCCAGCAGCTTAGTGCTAGCGGGAGGGAACAATGAGCAGTTCTTC

j_gene: TRBJ2-5
v_gene: TRBV18
d_gene: TRBD2
abundance: once
CDR3aa: CASSPAGRLAGDQETQYF
CDR3nt: TGTGCCAGCTCACCGGCAGGGAGACTAGCGGGGGACCAAGAGACCCAGTACTTC

j_gene: TRBJ2-1
v_gene: TRBV28
d_gene: NA
abundance: NA
CDR3aa: CASSPFDENEQFF
CDR3nt: TGTGCCAGCAGTCCCTTCGACGAAAATGAGCAGTTCTTC

j_gene: TRBJ1-2
v_gene: TRBV5-1
d_gene: TRBD1
abundance: NA
CDR3aa: CASSLLQGAYGYTF
CDR3nt: TGCGCCAGCAGCTTACTCCAGGGGGCGTATGGCTACACCTTC

j_gene: TRBJ2-4
v_gene: TRBV4-2
d_gene: NA
abundance: NA
CDR3aa: CASSQDPTEMKNIQYF
CDR3nt: TGTGCCAGCAGCCAAGATCCTACAGAGATGAAAAACATTCAGTACTTC

j_gene: TRBJ2-7
v_gene: TRBV7-2
d_gene: NA
abundance: NA
CDR3aa: CASSAVRGYEQYF
CDR3nt: TGTGCCAGCAGCGCCGTAAGGGGGTACGAGCAGTACTTC

j_gene: TRBJ1-6
v_gene: TRBV27
d_gene: TRBD1
abundance: NA
CDR3aa: CASSLFGTAQNEGSPLHF
CDR3nt: TGTGCCAGCAGTTTATTTGGGACAGCACAAAACGAAGGTTCACCCCTCCACTTT

j_gene: TRBJ2-5
v_gene: TRBV5-6
d_gene: TRBD1
abundance: NA
CDR3aa: CASSSGTGGLRETQYF
CDR3nt: TGTGCCAGCAGCTCCGGGACAGGGGGTCTGAGGGAGACCCAGTACTTC

j_gene: TRBJ2-7
v_gene: TRBV4-1
d_gene: TRBD2
abundance: NA
CDR3aa: CASSGGLAGAYEQYF
CDR3nt: TGCGCCAGCAGCGGGGGACTAGCGGGGGCCTACGAGCAGTACTTC

j_gene: TRBJ2-1
v_gene: TRBV7-3
d_gene: TRBD2
abundance: once
CDR3aa: CASSLRSGSGNEQFF
CDR3nt: TGTGCCAGCAGCTTAAGAAGCGGGAGTGGCAATGAGCAGTTCTTC

j_gene: TRBJ2-1
v_gene: TRBV6-1
d_gene: NA
abundance: few
CDR3aa: CASSEASDPFYNEQFF
CDR3nt: TGTGCCAGCAGTGAGGCTAGCGACCCCTTCTACAATGAGCAGTTCTTC

j_gene: TRBJ2-7
v_gene: TRBV5-1
d_gene: NA
abundance: NA
CDR3aa: CASSSPEAGGYEQYF
CDR3nt: TGCGCCAGCAGCTCCCCAGAGGCAGGGGGGTACGAGCAGTACTTC

j_gene: TRBJ2-7
v_gene: TRBV14
d_gene: NA
abundance: NA
CDR3aa: CASSRGRAYEQYF
CDR3nt: TGTGCCAGCAGCCGGGGCCGAGCCTACGAGCAGTACTTC

j_gene: TRBJ1-5
v_gene: TRBV2
d_gene: NA
abundance: NA
CDR3aa: CASSEAGDNQPQHF
CDR3nt: TGTGCCAGCAGTGAGGCAGGGGACAATCAGCCCCAGCATTTT

j_gene: TRBJ2-2
v_gene: TRBV6-4
d_gene: TRBD2
abundance: NA
CDR3aa: CASSTGTSKTGELFF
CDR3nt: TGTGCCAGCAGTACCGGGACTAGCAAGACCGGGGAGCTGTTTTTT

j_gene: TRBJ2-2
v_gene: TRBV13
d_gene: TRBD2
abundance: NA
CDR3aa: CASSSSGGQNTGELFF
CDR3nt: TGTGCCAGCAGTTCAAGCGGGGGACAAAACACCGGGGAGCTGTTTTTT

j_gene: TRBJ1-6
v_gene: TRBV28
d_gene: NA
abundance: NA
CDR3aa: CASQIGGLNNSPLHF
CDR3nt: TGTGCCAGCCAAATAGGGGGGCTAAATAATTCACCCCTCCACTTT

j_gene: TRBJ1-2
v_gene: TRBV4-1
d_gene: TRBD1
abundance: NA
CDR3aa: CASSNGQGIYGYTF
CDR3nt: TGCGCCAGCAGTAATGGACAGGGAATCTATGGCTACACCTTC

j_gene: TRBJ2-5
v_gene: TRBV2
d_gene: TRBD1
abundance: NA
CDR3aa: CASQSPPTGVQETQYF
CDR3nt: TGTGCCAGTCAGAGCCCTCCCACAGGGGTGCAAGAGACCCAGTACTTC

j_gene: TRBJ2-3
v_gene: TRBV7-8
d_gene: NA
abundance: few
CDR3aa: CASSRTGGTSTDTQYF
CDR3nt: TGTGCCAGCAGCCGAACGGGTGGAACTAGCACAGATACGCAGTATTTT

j_gene: TRBJ2-2
v_gene: TRBV5-5
d_gene: NA
abundance: NA
CDR3aa: CASSLMGNTGELFF
CDR3nt: TGTGCCAGCAGCTTGATGGGAAACACCGGGGAGCTGTTTTTT

j_gene: TRBJ1-2
v_gene: TRBV9
d_gene: TRBD1
abundance: NA
CDR3aa: CASSEQGAYGYTF
CDR3nt: TGTGCCAGCAGCGAACAGGGGGCTTATGGCTACACCTTC

j_gene: TRBJ1-1
v_gene: TRBV27
d_gene: NA
abundance: NA
CDR3aa: CASSLSDTNTEAFF
CDR3nt: TGTGCCAGCAGTTTATCGGACACCAACACTGAAGCTTTCTTT

j_gene: TRBJ2-7
v_gene: TRBV9
d_gene: TRBD2
abundance: NA
CDR3aa: CASSVAAGAGYEQYF
CDR3nt: TGTGCCAGCAGCGTAGCAGCGGGAGCTGGCTACGAGCAGTACTTC

j_gene: TRBJ1-1
v_gene: TRBV3-1/TRBV3-2
d_gene: TRBD1
abundance: NA
CDR3aa: CASSQGQGGNTEAFF
CDR3nt: TGTGCCAGCAGCCAAGGACAGGGAGGGAACACTGAAGCTTTCTTT

j_gene: TRBJ1-1
v_gene: TRBV6-1
d_gene: NA
abundance: few
CDR3aa: CASSENFARTEAFF
CDR3nt: TGTGCCAGCAGTGAAAATTTCGCTCGGACGGAAGCTTTCTTT